This is a list of T cell receptor beta chains from one sample in a study of shared clonotypes between healthy human individuals. Data came from immunoSEQ multiplex PCR; TCRdb stores just in-frame clones and leaves some out. The sample includes roughly 1,100,000 clones, about 80% of them seen just once. Sequencing was carried out using memory CD4+ T cells sorted from blood. These TCRs come from a man between 18 and 29 years old in good health. Each CDR3 is given with its conserved first and last residue. Each record gives: V gene, J gene, clone size, D gene, CDR3 protein, CDR3 DNA. The D gene is left open where the match is weak. Clone size, where shown, is once, few, many, or a class for clones that have expanded.

V gene: TRBV18; J gene: TRBJ2-5; clone size: NA; D gene: NA; CDR3 protein: CASSRWREETQYF; CDR3 DNA: TGTGCCAGCTCCCGATGGAGGGAAGAGACCCAGTACTTC
V gene: TRBV29-1; J gene: TRBJ1-1; clone size: NA; D gene: NA; CDR3 protein: CSVRRMNTEAFF; CDR3 DNA: TGCAGCGTTAGACGGATGAACACTGAAGCTTTCTTT
V gene: TRBV18; J gene: TRBJ2-7; clone size: NA; D gene: TRBD1; CDR3 protein: CASSAGQAYEQYF; CDR3 DNA: TGTGCCAGCTCAGCCGGACAGGCCTACGAGCAGTACTTC
V gene: TRBV19; J gene: TRBJ1-5; clone size: NA; D gene: NA; CDR3 protein: CASSAPGISNQPQHF; CDR3 DNA: TGTGCCAGTAGTGCCCCCGGCATTAGCAATCAGCCCCAGCATTTT
V gene: TRBV5-1; J gene: TRBJ2-7; clone size: NA; D gene: NA; CDR3 protein: CASSLEGGSSYEQYF; CDR3 DNA: TGCGCCAGCAGCTTGGAGGGGGGCAGCTCCTACGAGCAGTACTTC
V gene: TRBV28; J gene: TRBJ1-6; clone size: NA; D gene: NA; CDR3 protein: CASRLQGYSPLHF; CDR3 DNA: TGTGCCAGCAGGCTCCAGGGATATTCACCCCTCCACTTT
V gene: TRBV5-6; J gene: TRBJ1-5; clone size: NA; D gene: TRBD1; CDR3 protein: CASSVRGQVYSNQPQHF; CDR3 DNA: TGTGCCAGCAGCGTACGAGGACAGGTTTATAGCAATCAGCCCCAGCATTTT
V gene: TRBV1; J gene: TRBJ1-6; clone size: NA; D gene: NA; CDR3 protein: CTSSQDCWQGPRRNSPLHF; CDR3 DNA: TGCACCAGCAGCCAAGATTGTTGGCAGGGCCCCCGTCGCAATTCACCCCTCCACTTT
V gene: TRBV11-2; J gene: TRBJ2-2; clone size: once; D gene: NA; CDR3 protein: CASSLVAGAMGELFF; CDR3 DNA: TGTGCCAGCAGCTTAGTCGCGGGCGCGATGGGGGAGCTGTTTTTT
V gene: TRBV10-3; J gene: TRBJ2-1; clone size: NA; D gene: TRBD2; CDR3 protein: CAISGGGGAHNEQFF; CDR3 DNA: TGTGCCATCAGTGGTGGCGGGGGGGCCCACAATGAGCAGTTCTTC
V gene: TRBV19; J gene: TRBJ2-3; clone size: NA; D gene: NA; CDR3 protein: CASSLRQGGTDTQYF; CDR3 DNA: TGTGCCAGTAGTCTGAGGCAGGGTGGCACAGATACGCAGTATTTT
V gene: TRBV7-9; J gene: TRBJ2-1; clone size: NA; D gene: NA; CDR3 protein: CASSLESSYNEQFF; CDR3 DNA: TGTGCCAGCAGCTTAGAAAGCTCCTACAATGAGCAGTTCTTC
V gene: TRBV27; J gene: TRBJ1-2; clone size: few; D gene: TRBD1; CDR3 protein: CASRTDRELYGYTF; CDR3 DNA: TGTGCCAGCAGGACCGACAGGGAACTCTATGGCTACACCTTC
V gene: TRBV6-5; J gene: TRBJ1-6; clone size: few; D gene: NA; CDR3 protein: CASSYSIGTTLSPLHF; CDR3 DNA: TGTGCCAGCAGTTACTCGATCGGGACAACCCTTTCACCCCTCCACTTT
V gene: TRBV29-1; J gene: TRBJ2-5; clone size: NA; D gene: TRBD2; CDR3 protein: CSVEKGASLAGGPQYF; CDR3 DNA: TGCAGCGTTGAGAAGGGGGCGAGCCTAGCGGGAGGTCCCCAGTACTTC
V gene: TRBV2; J gene: TRBJ2-7; clone size: NA; D gene: NA; CDR3 protein: CASTSELAYEQYF; CDR3 DNA: TGTGCCAGCACCTCCGAACTAGCCTACGAGCAGTACTTC
V gene: TRBV27; J gene: TRBJ2-2; clone size: NA; D gene: TRBD2; CDR3 protein: CASRQLAGAYTGELFF; CDR3 DNA: TGTGCCAGCAGGCAACTAGCGGGGGCTTACACCGGGGAGCTGTTTTTT
V gene: TRBV6-6; J gene: TRBJ1-4; clone size: NA; D gene: NA; CDR3 protein: CASSYSRGVTNEKLFF; CDR3 DNA: TGTGCCAGCAGTTACTCTCGGGGGGTAACTAATGAAAAACTGTTTTTT
V gene: TRBV12-5; J gene: TRBJ2-3; clone size: NA; D gene: NA; CDR3 protein: CASGSLGAGTDTQYF; CDR3 DNA: TGTGCTAGTGGTTCACTGGGAGCGGGCACAGATACGCAGTATTTT
V gene: TRBV5-5; J gene: TRBJ1-4; clone size: many; D gene: NA; CDR3 protein: CASSSPASREGEKLFF; CDR3 DNA: TGTGCCAGCAGCTCCCCTGCTAGCCGCGAAGGTGAAAAACTGTTTTTT
V gene: TRBV6-1; J gene: TRBJ2-5; clone size: NA; D gene: NA; CDR3 protein: CATRRGETQYF; CDR3 DNA: TGTGCCACCAGACGAGGCGAGACCCAGTACTTC
V gene: TRBV28; J gene: TRBJ1-1; clone size: few; D gene: NA; CDR3 protein: CASSLRETVGTEAFF; CDR3 DNA: TGTGCCAGCAGTTTGAGGGAAACGGTAGGCACTGAAGCTTTCTTT
V gene: TRBV4-1; J gene: TRBJ2-1; clone size: few; D gene: TRBD1; CDR3 protein: CASSPTTTGNSYNEQFF; CDR3 DNA: TGCGCCAGCAGCCCAACTACGACAGGGAACTCCTACAATGAGCAGTTCTTC
V gene: TRBV7-3; J gene: TRBJ2-1; clone size: few; D gene: NA; CDR3 protein: CASSSRGGEQFF; CDR3 DNA: TGTGCCAGCAGCTCCCGTGGAGGGGAGCAGTTCTTC
V gene: TRBV9; J gene: TRBJ1-3; clone size: NA; D gene: NA; CDR3 protein: CASSVPYKGVSGNTIYF; CDR3 DNA: TGTGCCAGCAGCGTACCCTATAAGGGGGTGAGTGGAAACACCATATATTTT
V gene: TRBV28; J gene: TRBJ1-5; clone size: few; D gene: NA; CDR3 protein: CASRTGASYQPQHF; CDR3 DNA: TGTGCCAGCAGAACTGGGGCCTCCTATCAGCCCCAGCATTTT
V gene: TRBV4-1; J gene: TRBJ1-4; clone size: few; D gene: NA; CDR3 protein: CASSAGLGGPNEKLFF; CDR3 DNA: TGCGCCAGCAGCGCCGGACTTGGGGGACCTAATGAAAAACTGTTTTTT
V gene: TRBV10-3; J gene: TRBJ2-5; clone size: NA; D gene: NA; CDR3 protein: CAIGPPAGRETQYF; CDR3 DNA: TGTGCCATCGGGCCCCCGGCAGGCCGCGAGACCCAGTACTTC
V gene: TRBV30; J gene: TRBJ1-5; clone size: few; D gene: NA; CDR3 protein: CAWSEGGIDQPQHF; CDR3 DNA: TGTGCCTGGAGTGAGGGGGGGATTGATCAGCCCCAGCATTTT
V gene: TRBV19; J gene: TRBJ1-1; clone size: NA; D gene: TRBD1; CDR3 protein: CASRDQGAVEAFF; CDR3 DNA: TGTGCCAGTAGGGACCAGGGGGCCGTGGAAGCTTTCTTT
V gene: TRBV2; J gene: TRBJ2-5; clone size: NA; D gene: TRBD2; CDR3 protein: CASREASGSGGTQYF; CDR3 DNA: TGTGCCAGCAGGGAGGCTAGCGGGAGCGGAGGGACCCAGTACTTC
V gene: TRBV15; J gene: TRBJ2-5; clone size: NA; D gene: NA; CDR3 protein: CATSRDRGQQETQYF; CDR3 DNA: TGTGCCACCAGCAGAGATCGTGGACAGCAAGAGACCCAGTACTTC
V gene: TRBV7-3; J gene: TRBJ2-3; clone size: NA; D gene: NA; CDR3 protein: CASSLNPSGASTDTQYF; CDR3 DNA: TGTGCCAGCAGCTTAAACCCCAGCGGAGCTAGCACAGATACGCAGTATTTT
V gene: TRBV6-1; J gene: TRBJ2-7; clone size: NA; D gene: TRBD1; CDR3 protein: CASAHRTGYEQYF; CDR3 DNA: TGTGCCAGCGCTCACCGGACAGGTTACGAGCAGTACTTC
V gene: TRBV6-6; J gene: TRBJ2-7; clone size: few; D gene: TRBD1; CDR3 protein: CASSYAGQGRDEQYF; CDR3 DNA: TGTGCCAGCAGTTACGCCGGACAGGGGAGGGACGAGCAGTACTTC
V gene: TRBV10-3; J gene: TRBJ1-2; clone size: NA; D gene: NA; CDR3 protein: CAISEPGWRYGYTF; CDR3 DNA: TGTGCCATCAGTGAACCGGGATGGAGGTATGGCTACACCTTC
V gene: TRBV6-1; J gene: TRBJ1-3; clone size: NA; D gene: NA; CDR3 protein: CASSVGSSGNTIYF; CDR3 DNA: TGTGCCAGCAGTGTGGGCAGCTCTGGAAACACCATATATTTT
V gene: TRBV1; J gene: TRBJ2-7; clone size: NA; D gene: NA; CDR3 protein: CTSSQDRIGGLGDFSYEQYF; CDR3 DNA: TGCACCAGCAGCCAAGATCGGATTGGGGGACTAGGTGACTTCTCCTACGAGCAGTACTTC
V gene: TRBV27; J gene: TRBJ1-5; clone size: few; D gene: NA; CDR3 protein: CASSPTQGQPQHF; CDR3 DNA: TGTGCCAGCAGTCCAACTCAGGGCCAGCCCCAGCATTTT
V gene: TRBV18; J gene: TRBJ2-1; clone size: NA; D gene: TRBD1; CDR3 protein: CASSPSVTGTGSNEQFF; CDR3 DNA: TGTGCCAGCTCACCAAGCGTTACTGGGACAGGGTCCAATGAGCAGTTCTTC
V gene: TRBV30; J gene: TRBJ1-2; clone size: few; D gene: TRBD1; CDR3 protein: CAWSPRQGESGYTF; CDR3 DNA: TGTGCCTGGAGCCCCCGACAGGGCGAGTCTGGCTACACCTTC
V gene: TRBV18; J gene: TRBJ2-1; clone size: NA; D gene: TRBD2; CDR3 protein: CASSPLLAGGNNEQFF; CDR3 DNA: TGTGCCAGCTCACCCCTACTAGCGGGAGGAAACAATGAGCAGTTCTTC
V gene: TRBV19; J gene: TRBJ2-5; clone size: NA; D gene: NA; CDR3 protein: CASSQSGEETQYF; CDR3 DNA: TGTGCCAGTAGCCAGTCCGGGGAAGAGACCCAGTACTTC
V gene: TRBV7-2; J gene: TRBJ2-7; clone size: NA; D gene: TRBD2; CDR3 protein: CASSLTSGSAYEQYF; CDR3 DNA: TGTGCCAGCAGCTTAACTAGCGGGAGCGCCTACGAGCAGTACTTC
V gene: TRBV11-2; J gene: TRBJ2-7; clone size: NA; D gene: NA; CDR3 protein: CASSLDPQSILSSYEQYF; CDR3 DNA: TGTGCCAGCAGCTTAGATCCCCAGTCAATATTGAGCTCCTACGAGCAGTACTTC
V gene: TRBV7-3; J gene: TRBJ1-6; clone size: many; D gene: TRBD1; CDR3 protein: CASSLTQGNSPLHF; CDR3 DNA: TGTGCCAGCAGCTTAACACAGGGGAATTCACCCCTCCACTTT
V gene: TRBV6-1; J gene: TRBJ2-5; clone size: once; D gene: NA; CDR3 protein: CASSVRGSETQYF; CDR3 DNA: TGTGCCAGCAGCGTTCGAGGGTCGGAGACCCAGTACTTC
V gene: TRBV5-1; J gene: TRBJ2-3; clone size: NA; D gene: NA; CDR3 protein: CASSTGDTDTQYF; CDR3 DNA: TGCGCCAGCAGTACCGGCGACACAGATACGCAGTATTTT
V gene: TRBV7-2; J gene: TRBJ2-5; clone size: few; D gene: NA; CDR3 protein: CASSRRGGGRETQYF; CDR3 DNA: TGTGCCAGCAGCCGTCGGGGAGGCGGTCGTGAGACCCAGTACTTC
V gene: TRBV5-1; J gene: TRBJ1-2; clone size: NA; D gene: TRBD1; CDR3 protein: CASSTGTAEGNYGYTF; CDR3 DNA: TGCGCCAGCAGCACCGGGACAGCCGAGGGTAACTATGGCTACACCTTC
V gene: TRBV6-1; J gene: TRBJ1-6; clone size: NA; D gene: NA; CDR3 protein: CASIRGSSYNSPLHF; CDR3 DNA: TGTGCCAGCATAAGGGGGAGCTCCTATAATTCACCCCTCCACTTT
V gene: TRBV5-4; J gene: TRBJ2-7; clone size: NA; D gene: NA; CDR3 protein: CASSSSPGDPYEQYF; CDR3 DNA: TGTGCCAGCAGTTCCTCTCCAGGGGACCCCTACGAGCAGTACTTC
V gene: TRBV28; J gene: TRBJ1-2; clone size: NA; D gene: NA; CDR3 protein: CASSLPSSYGYGYTF; CDR3 DNA: TGTGCCAGCAGTTTGCCCTCCTCTTATGGCTATGGCTACACCTTC
V gene: TRBV9; J gene: TRBJ2-1; clone size: once; D gene: TRBD2; CDR3 protein: CASSDGTSGNEQFF; CDR3 DNA: TGTGCCAGCAGCGACGGGACTAGCGGAAATGAGCAGTTCTTC
V gene: TRBV5-1; J gene: TRBJ1-1; clone size: NA; D gene: NA; CDR3 protein: CASSPGNSRNTEAFF; CDR3 DNA: TGCGCCAGCAGCCCAGGGAACAGCCGGAACACTGAAGCTTTCTTT
V gene: TRBV27; J gene: TRBJ1-6; clone size: NA; D gene: TRBD1; CDR3 protein: CASSPDYRGGAPLHF; CDR3 DNA: TGTGCCAGCAGTCCCGATTACAGGGGTGGAGCACCCCTCCACTTT
V gene: TRBV2; J gene: TRBJ1-6; clone size: NA; D gene: TRBD1; CDR3 protein: CASSLVTGGPSPLHF; CDR3 DNA: TGTGCCAGCAGCCTAGTCACAGGGGGTCCTTCACCCCTCCACTTT
V gene: TRBV7-6; J gene: TRBJ1-5; clone size: NA; D gene: NA; CDR3 protein: CASSRWTDQPQHF; CDR3 DNA: TGTGCCAGCAGCCGATGGACGGATCAGCCCCAGCATTTT
V gene: TRBV6-6; J gene: TRBJ2-6; clone size: NA; D gene: NA; CDR3 protein: CASSYSKSGANVLTF; CDR3 DNA: TGTGCCAGCAGTTACTCCAAATCTGGGGCCAACGTCCTGACTTTC
V gene: TRBV9; J gene: TRBJ2-2; clone size: NA; D gene: NA; CDR3 protein: CASSPRGEWRNTGELFF; CDR3 DNA: TGTGCCAGCAGCCCCAGGGGGGAGTGGAGGAACACCGGGGAGCTGTTTTTT